Below are 10 T cell receptor gamma chains sequenced from a single sample in a study of gamma delta lymphoproliferative disorders and STAT genes (dated by TCRdb to about 2018). Library construction relied on multiplex PCR. The sequencer was an Illumina MiSeq. TCRdb processed the public reads again with the CATT caller, after which rows with matching DNA were combined. Counted in this sample were roughly 4,500 gamma-chain clones; under 9% of them appeared once. About 3% of the sample is in the top ten clones. TCR sequencing was performed on genomic DNA from peripheral blood mononuclear cells isolated from patients and controls. Source material: blood. The receptors shown here come from a human donor in good health.

This clone qualifies as medium-sized (0.01 to 0.1%). At the DNA level, this CDR3 is encoded by other sequences in the same sample as well. The V gene is TRGV8, the J gene TRGJ1 or TRGJ2. The J gene, missing from TCRdb, was assigned here through DNA to germline matching. The CDR3 contains 12 residues. Germline V gene data show CDR1 as VENAVY and CDR2 as YDSYNSRV. Trimming at V came to 1 base and at J to 7 bases, leaving 4 bases not matched to a gene. CDR3 in amino acids: CATWDSYYKKLF. CDR3 bases: TGTGCCACCTGGGATAGTTACTATAAGAAACTCTTT.

Sample share makes this clone medium-sized (0.01 to 0.1%). The chain is built from TRGV10 and TRGJP1. TCRdb gives no J gene; it was assigned here by matching the DNA to germline. TRGV10 is given ORF status, its function remaining uncertain. V shed 8 bases, J shed 8 bases, and the junction held 9 bases outside the gene matches. The CDR3 runs 13 residues. The CDR3 nucleotides are TGTGCTGCGTGGGAGGCTTCAGGTTGGTTCAAGATATTT. Translating it yields CAAWEASGWFKIF.

Of note for this clone: The DNA is left out, because the CDR3 cannot be placed on it with certainty; the CDR3 is given as TCRdb lists it. There is no J gene call, but TRGV11 is given as the V gene. TRGV11 falls under the ORF class, with uncertain function. Including both end residues, the CDR3 is 14 amino acids long. CDR3 loop: CTTVPAGFGRFKIF.

This clone was picked up many times. In the same sample, other DNA sequences code for this CDR3. The chain joins TRGV9 to TRGJ1 or TRGJ2. No J segment appears in TCRdb, so it was assigned here by matching the sequence to germline. CDR3 size: 12 residues. Germline CDR1 is GITISATS and CDR2 is ISYDGTV (reference sequence). The trim removed 0 bases at V and 7 bases at J, leaving 3 bases unmatched. This chain's CDR3 is CALWEVRYKKLF. The CDR3, as DNA: TGTGCCTTGTGGGAGGTGCGGTATAAGAAACTCTTT.

This clone ranks as medium-sized. The rearrangement uses TRGV2 and TRGJP1. TCRdb records no J gene; here it was assigned by comparing the DNA to germline. V lost 3 bases to trimming and J lost 7 bases; unmatched junction nucleotides: 11. CDR3 length: 15 residues. Germline loops: CDR1 EGSNGY, CDR2 YDSYNSKV. The CDR3 DNA follows: TGTGCCACCTGGGACCCGTTTTTCAGTGGTTGGTTCAAGATATTT. Its protein product is CATWDPFFSGWFKIF.

This clone was observed at least ten times. This chain links TRGV9 with TRGJP1. The J gene is not listed in TCRdb, so it was assigned here from a DNA match to germline. The CDR3 runs 13 residues. Trimming cost V 2 bases and J 7 bases; bases outside gene matches: 4. The germline V gene has CDR1 GITISATS and CDR2 ISYDGTV (reference sequence). The CDR3 DNA follows: TGTGCCTTGTGGGAGGCCCTTGGTTGGTTCAAGATATTT. This sequence encodes CALWEALGWFKIF.

By share, this clone counts as medium-sized. The chain is built from TRGV8 and TRGJ1 or TRGJ2. Matching the DNA to germline supplied the J gene, which TCRdb does not give. Germline loops: CDR1 VENAVY, CDR2 YDSYNSRV. Unmatched junction bases numbered 3, after V lost 4 bases and J lost 9 bases. This CDR3 has 10 residues. The CDR3 region is CATWDCKKLF. The CDR3 bases are TGTGCCACCTGGGACTGTAAGAAACTCTTT.

This clone was detected many times. This rearrangement joins TRGV9 to TRGJ1 or TRGJ2. The J gene, missing from TCRdb, was assigned here through DNA to germline matching. J lost 3 bases, V lost 5 bases, and 7 bases had no gene match. Germline loops: CDR1 GITISATS, CDR2 ISYDGTV (reference sequence). This CDR3 region has 13 residues. The CDR3 nucleotides read TGTGCCTTGTGGGTCTCCTCTTATTATAAGAAACTCTTT. Translated, it gives CALWVSSYYKKLF.

This clone rates as medium-sized (0.01 to 0.1%). The chain joins TRGV2 to TRGJ1 or TRGJ2. TCRdb is silent on the J gene; assignment here came from matching the DNA to germline. Germline V gene data show CDR1 as EGSNGY and CDR2 as YDSYNSKV. The CDR3 contains 14 residues. J gave up 9 bases and V 2 bases, and 13 bases lay outside the gene matches. CDR3 protein: CATWDVLYLGKKLF. In nucleotides, the CDR3 is TGTGCCACCTGGGACGTGCTCTATTTGGGTAAGAAACTCTTT.

The CDR3 nucleotides read TGTGCCACCATCTATTATAAGAAACTCTTT. The encoded protein is CATIYYKKLF. The chain combines TRGV8 with TRGJ1 or TRGJ2. Here the J gene was assigned by germline matching of the DNA, as TCRdb has none. The CDR3 is 10 residues long. From germline, CDR1 is VENAVY and CDR2 YDSYNSRV. V was pared by 9 bases and J by 4 bases, with 3 bases of the junction left unmatched.